This T cell receptor beta chain originates from a study of blood T cell repertoires in COVID-19. Looked up from germline, CDR1 is LGHNA and CDR2 is YSLEER. This CDR3 comprises 15 residues. V was clipped by 0 bases and J by 7 bases; unmatched bases: 7. Sequenced by immunoSEQ multiplex PCR; TCRdb stores in-frame clones only, minus some. The top ten hold 10% of the sample, which has around 360,000 clones, approximately 87% seen once. The chain has TRBV4-3 and TRBJ2-7; 9 bases match TRBD2. The sequence was collected from a woman aged 25 to 39 with COVID-19, enrolled during active disease. The specimen sequenced was peripheral blood. The CDR3 region has the DNA TGCGCCAGCAGCCAAGATTGGGTTAGCGGGAGAGAGCAGTACTTC. Residues: CASSQDWVSGREQYF.